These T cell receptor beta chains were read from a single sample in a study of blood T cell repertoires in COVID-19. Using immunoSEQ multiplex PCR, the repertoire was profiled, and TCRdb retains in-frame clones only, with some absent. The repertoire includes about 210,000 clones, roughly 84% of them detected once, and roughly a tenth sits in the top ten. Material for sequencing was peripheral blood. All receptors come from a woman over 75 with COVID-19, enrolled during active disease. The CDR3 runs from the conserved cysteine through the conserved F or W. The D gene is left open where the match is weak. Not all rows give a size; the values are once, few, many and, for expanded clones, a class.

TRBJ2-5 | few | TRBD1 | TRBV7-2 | CASSSPGQRQETQYF | TGTGCCAGCAGCTCCCCGGGACAGCGACAAGAGACCCAGTACTTC
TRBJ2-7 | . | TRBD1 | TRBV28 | CASSRTGNSYEQYF | TGTGCCAGCAGTCGGACAGGGAACTCCTACGAGCAGTACTTC
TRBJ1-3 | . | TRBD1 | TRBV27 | CASRQQGTPGNTIYF | TGTGCCAGCAGGCAACAGGGGACCCCTGGAAACACCATATATTTT
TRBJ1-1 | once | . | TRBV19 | CASMWGMTGGAEAFF | TGTGCCAGTATGTGGGGCATGACAGGCGGAGCTGAAGCTTTCTTT
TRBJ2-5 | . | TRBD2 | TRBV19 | CASSIRGTSTEYQETQYF | TGTGCCAGTAGTATAAGGGGGACTAGCACTGAGTACCAAGAGACCCAGTACTTC
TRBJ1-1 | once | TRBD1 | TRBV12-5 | CASGLVDRGWERTEAFF | TGTGCTAGTGGTTTGGTAGACAGGGGCTGGGAGCGCACTGAAGCTTTCTTT
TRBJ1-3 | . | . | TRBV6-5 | CASSYSGQSGNTIYF | TGTGCCAGCAGTTACTCCGGACAATCGGGAAACACCATATATTTT
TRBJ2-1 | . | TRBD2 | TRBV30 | CAWSAGLAEQFF | TGTGCCTGGAGTGCGGGACTAGCGGAGCAGTTCTTC
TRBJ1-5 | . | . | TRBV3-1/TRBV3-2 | CASSLTGYQPQHF | TGTGCCAGCAGTCTTACAGGTTATCAGCCCCAGCATTTT
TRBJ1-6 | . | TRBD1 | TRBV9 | CASSVGTPGQGTYNSPLHF | TGTGCCAGCAGCGTAGGGACCCCGGGACAGGGAACCTATAATTCACCCCTCCACTTT
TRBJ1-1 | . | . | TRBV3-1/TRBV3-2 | CASSQGLMNTEAFF | TGTGCCAGCAGCCAAGGACTGATGAACACTGAAGCTTTCTTT
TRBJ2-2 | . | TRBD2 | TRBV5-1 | CASRRGGGDTGELFF | TGCGCCAGCAGACGGGGGGGCGGTGACACCGGGGAGCTGTTTTTT
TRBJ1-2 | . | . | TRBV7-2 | CASRPAPSGFGYTF | TGTGCCAGCAGACCCGCCCCCTCAGGGTTCGGCTACACCTTC
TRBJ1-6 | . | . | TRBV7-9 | CASSGGGDNSPLHF | TGTGCCAGCAGCGGCGGGGGGGATAATTCACCCCTCCACTTT
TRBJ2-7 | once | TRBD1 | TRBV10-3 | CATSRGTGFYEQYF | TGTGCCACATCTAGAGGGACAGGGTTTTACGAGCAGTACTTC
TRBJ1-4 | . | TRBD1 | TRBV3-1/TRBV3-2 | CASSQGFGTVNEKLFF | TGTGCCAGCAGCCAAGGTTTTGGGACAGTTAATGAAAAACTGTTTTTT
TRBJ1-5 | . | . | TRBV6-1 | CASSEIRAGSYSNQPQHF | TGTGCCAGCAGTGAAATCCGCGCAGGTAGTTATAGCAATCAGCCCCAGCATTTT
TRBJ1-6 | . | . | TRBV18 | CASSPDGRFNPLHF | TGTGCCAGCTCACCTGACGGGAGATTTAACCCCCTCCACTTT
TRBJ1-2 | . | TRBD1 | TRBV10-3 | CAISGGQGALYGYTF | TGTGCCATCAGTGGGGGACAGGGGGCCCTCTATGGCTACACCTTC
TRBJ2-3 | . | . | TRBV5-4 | CASSKGVSTDTQYF | TGTGCCAGCAGTAAGGGAGTCAGTACAGATACGCAGTATTTT
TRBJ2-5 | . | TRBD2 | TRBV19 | CASQSSGTSNTQYF | TGTGCCAGCCAATCTTCCGGGACTAGTAATACCCAGTACTTC
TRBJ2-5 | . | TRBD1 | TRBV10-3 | CAISGDRGAPKETQYF | TGTGCCATCAGCGGGGACAGGGGCGCACCAAAAGAGACCCAGTACTTC
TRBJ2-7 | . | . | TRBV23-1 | CASSQSLRGPYEQYF | TGCGCCAGCAGTCAATCGTTGCGGGGTCCCTACGAGCAGTACTTC
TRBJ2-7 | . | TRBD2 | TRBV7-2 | CASSSPPGGGRYEQYF | TGTGCCAGCAGCTCACCGCCCGGGGGGGGTAGATACGAGCAGTACTTC
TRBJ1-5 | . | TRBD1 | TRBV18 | CASSLQGPGQPQHF | TGTGCCAGCTCACTACAGGGGCCAGGGCAGCCCCAGCATTTT
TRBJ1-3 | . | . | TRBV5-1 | CASSLYVNSGNTIYF | TGCGCCAGCAGCTTGTATGTAAACTCTGGAAACACCATATATTTT
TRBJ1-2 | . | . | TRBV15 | CATSRKLTEVGYGYTF | TGTGCCACCAGCAGAAAACTGACAGAAGTTGGCTATGGCTACACCTTC
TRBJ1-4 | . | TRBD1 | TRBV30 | CAWSSTGFGEKLFF | TGTGCCTGGAGTTCGACAGGGTTTGGAGAAAAACTGTTTTTT
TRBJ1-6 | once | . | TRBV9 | CASSVEWGGGNSPLHF | TGTGCCAGCAGCGTAGAATGGGGCGGGGGTAATTCACCCCTCCACTTT
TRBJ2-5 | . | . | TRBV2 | CASSEKLSMKTQYF | TGTGCCAGCAGTGAAAAACTATCAATGAAGACCCAGTACTTC
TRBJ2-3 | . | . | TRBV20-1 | CSASVNGQLPDTQYF | TGCAGTGCTAGTGTCAACGGACAGCTCCCAGATACGCAGTATTTT
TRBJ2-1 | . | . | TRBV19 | CASRGRYPSRQFF | TGTGCCAGTAGGGGCAGGTACCCAAGCCGGCAGTTCTTC
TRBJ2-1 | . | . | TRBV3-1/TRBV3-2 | CASSQAARGNEQFF | TGTGCCAGCAGCCAAGCTGCGAGAGGCAATGAGCAGTTCTTC
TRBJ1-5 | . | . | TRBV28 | CASSLAAGNQPQHF | TGTGCCAGCAGTCTAGCGGCAGGGAATCAGCCCCAGCATTTT
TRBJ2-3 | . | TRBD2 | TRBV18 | CASSPFEAGTSRKESTDTQYF | TGTGCCAGCTCACCCTTTGAGGCCGGGACTAGCCGGAAAGAGAGCACAGATACGCAGTATTTT
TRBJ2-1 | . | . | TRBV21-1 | CASSNRDRKGGNEQFF | TGTGCCAGCAGCAACCGGGACAGAAAGGGTGGCAATGAGCAGTTCTTC
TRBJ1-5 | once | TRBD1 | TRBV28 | CASKRQGGSNQPQHF | TGTGCCAGCAAACGACAGGGAGGCAGCAATCAGCCCCAGCATTTT
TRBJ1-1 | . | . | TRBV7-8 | CASSSTAVSDKAFF | TGTGCCAGCAGCTCTACGGCGGTATCGGACAAAGCTTTCTTT
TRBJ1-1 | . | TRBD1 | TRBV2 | CASSEGGQGRGKEAFF | TGTGCCAGCAGTGAAGGCGGACAGGGGCGAGGAAAGGAAGCTTTCTTT
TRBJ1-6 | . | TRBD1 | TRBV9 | CASSTLSGTGRQSSPLHF | TGTGCCAGCAGCACCTTGTCCGGGACAGGGAGGCAGAGCTCACCCCTCCACTTT
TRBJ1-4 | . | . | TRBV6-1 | CASSEMEGQSNEKLFF | TGTGCCAGCAGTGAAATGGAGGGGCAGTCAAATGAAAAACTGTTTTTT
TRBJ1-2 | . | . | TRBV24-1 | CATSRTGSRYGYTF | TGTGCCACCAGTCGTACAGGGAGTCGATATGGCTACACCTTC
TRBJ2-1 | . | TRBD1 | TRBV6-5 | CASSLGTGGGWPQFF | TGTGCCAGCAGTCTGGGGACAGGGGGCGGTTGGCCTCAATTCTTC
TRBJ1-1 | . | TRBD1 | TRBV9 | CASSATGALMEAFF | TGTGCCAGCAGCGCGACAGGGGCTCTTATGGAGGCTTTCTTT
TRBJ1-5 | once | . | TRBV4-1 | CASSQEQTGNQPQHF | TGCGCCAGCAGCCAAGAGCAGACAGGCAATCAGCCCCAGCATTTT